The sequence of this T cell receptor beta chain was determined in a study of CD8 T cells in ankylosing spondylitis (dated 2017 in TCRdb). With regard to the full study: To find TCR variants linked to disease, the study profiled T cell receptor beta repertoires in ankylosing spondylitis patients and healthy donors. The whole study cohort included 108 healthy donors and around 25 ankylosing spondylitis patients. Peripheral blood was sampled, and synovial fluid was additionally collected from ankylosing spondylitis patients.

Instrument used: Illumina HiSeq 2500. TCR beta libraries were prepared by quantitative 5'-RACE with molecular barcodes. In the original analysis: Disease-linked TCR variants were identified with a new computational method built on a probabilistic model of VDJ rearrangement. The public reads were run again by TCRdb, first through fastp at Q25 and then through MiXCR, and only productive beta chains were kept. Rows matching on CDR3 protein sequence are summarized as one entry with the most common DNA and genes. The V and J calls were determined by TCRdb, not by the authors. The sample yields 150,000 to 200,000 distinct CDR3 sequences; around a tenth were counted once. Clones ranked in the top ten supply around 29% of the sample. This clonotype was seen ten or more times. Its antigen is unknown. Base qualities were left out, and no much larger clone turns up one base away. CDR1 and CDR2, looked up from the germline V gene, are SGHRS and YFSETQ. CDR3 length: 17 amino acids, cysteine to phenylalanine. Only CDR3 DNA remains: 51 bases, in frame from the first base. V has 0 bases trimmed and J has 4 bases trimmed; junction bases matching no gene number 8.

The research as a whole found: A CD8+ phenotype was shown by the disease-linked clones, which were found at relatively low frequencies in peripheral blood. The disease-linked clones were reported as significantly enriched in matched synovial fluid samples from ankylosing spondylitis patients. Some TCR beta motif variants had previously been reported in synovial fluid and blood of reactive arthritis patients, which suggested common disease-initiation mechanisms. Blood from ankylosing spondylitis patients appeared to be characterized by a TCR beta motif made up of several highly homologous amino acid variants.

Sequencing input: blood, either unsorted or a sorted T cell fraction (not recorded which). The chain is made from TRBV5-1 and TRBJ2-3, with 10 central nucleotides matching TRBD2. This receptor was obtained from a male donor with ankylosing spondylitis or in good health (not recorded which). At the DNA level, the sequence is TGCGCCAGCAGCTTGGATGGGCTAGCGGGAGTGGCAGATACGCAGTATTTT. This codes for CASSLDGLAGVADTQYF.